The rows below give T cell receptor beta chains drawn from one sample of a study of T-cell reconstitution after alpha-beta-depleted transplantation in children. MiXCR was run by TCRdb on the PCR reads, yielding one entry per CDR3 protein. Here the sample spans some 640,000 distinct CDR3 sequences, approximately 16% being singletons. The material was PBMCs from the stem cell graft donor, obtained from the stem cell graft. These receptors were taken from a human donor who donated a stem cell graft to a child with acute myeloid leukemia. Each CDR3 is given with its conserved first and last residue.

v_gene: TRBV20-1; CDR3aa: CSAHEVNYGYTF
v_gene: TRBV5-8; CDR3aa: CASSNALGGGVETQYF
v_gene: TRBV7-9; CDR3aa: CASTLTPNTEAFF
v_gene: TRBV29-1; CDR3aa: CSVRTGRGQETQYF
v_gene: TRBV10-3; CDR3aa: CAISESGQLHQPQHF
v_gene: TRBV5-1; CDR3aa: CASSLVGTGKSYNSPLHF
v_gene: TRBV4-2; CDR3aa: CATSSGGNEQFF
v_gene: TRBV28; CDR3aa: CAISSGALGLQGPYEQYF
v_gene: TRBV9; CDR3aa: CASSVGLDGYYEQYF
v_gene: TRBV7-9; CDR3aa: CASSLDTAKNIQYF
v_gene: TRBV5-1; CDR3aa: CASSLRLTINEQFF
v_gene: TRBV20-1; CDR3aa: CSTYQGPNTGELFF
v_gene: TRBV10-3; CDR3aa: CAISQKDSEAFF
v_gene: TRBV20-1; CDR3aa: CSASETTLTDTQYF
v_gene: TRBV19; CDR3aa: CASSIDLRGDEQFF
v_gene: TRBV12-3/TRBV12-4; CDR3aa: CASSPIGPGELFF
v_gene: TRBV7-2; CDR3aa: CASSLSGTGLNEQYF
v_gene: TRBV29-1; CDR3aa: CSVVTDVGEAFF
v_gene: TRBV6-5; CDR3aa: CASSFLRPTSERETQYF
v_gene: TRBV12-3/TRBV12-4; CDR3aa: CASSPGVVSTDTQYF
v_gene: TRBV25-1; CDR3aa: CASSPQGTDTQYF
v_gene: TRBV5-1; CDR3aa: CASSLWQQNTEAFF
v_gene: TRBV6-1; CDR3aa: CASSIGGATDNEQFF
v_gene: TRBV25-1; CDR3aa: CASTSSGSTGELFF
v_gene: TRBV10-3; CDR3aa: CAISRDGLNQPQHF
v_gene: TRBV6-5; CDR3aa: CASSYGATEYF
v_gene: TRBV20-1; CDR3aa: CSAKRDTEAFF
v_gene: TRBV7-2; CDR3aa: CASKDRAGDTQYF
v_gene: TRBV5-1; CDR3aa: CASTSGTSTPATQYF
v_gene: TRBV5-8; CDR3aa: CASSLAGEGRANQPQHF
v_gene: TRBV11-2; CDR3aa: CASSHRRVANTGELFF
v_gene: TRBV29-1; CDR3aa: CSVEGGIHAQETQYF
v_gene: TRBV5-1; CDR3aa: CASSLGGNDEKLFF
v_gene: TRBV3-1; CDR3aa: CASSQAGGIYNEQFF
v_gene: TRBV27; CDR3aa: CASSIWTGEGHTF
v_gene: TRBV7-9; CDR3aa: CASSTGTSGESTDTQYF
v_gene: TRBV29-1; CDR3aa: CSVWGGPDTQYF
v_gene: TRBV10-2; CDR3aa: CASSVGTGEPETQYF
v_gene: TRBV12-3/TRBV12-4; CDR3aa: CAICLAWTSGGAGEETQYF
v_gene: TRBV12-3/TRBV12-4; CDR3aa: CASSFSPNEKLFF
v_gene: TRBV7-9; CDR3aa: CASSQVTPSAEAFF
v_gene: TRBV7-9; CDR3aa: CASSFEGTPYEQYF
v_gene: TRBV9; CDR3aa: CASSASGGVYNEQFF
v_gene: TRBV7-9; CDR3aa: CASSLAVRGREATEAFF
v_gene: TRBV9; CDR3aa: CASSGRAGHGYNEQFF
v_gene: TRBV7-9; CDR3aa: CASSLFPLASTGELFF
v_gene: TRBV5-1; CDR3aa: CASSPGTPGTEAFF
v_gene: TRBV7-2; CDR3aa: CASSHHYRDRGKNEQFF
v_gene: TRBV29-1; CDR3aa: CSARTGGNNEQFF
v_gene: TRBV11-2; CDR3aa: CASSPSGLGIQYNEQFF
v_gene: TRBV28; CDR3aa: CASTSIGTLYGYTF
v_gene: TRBV10-3; CDR3aa: CAISESKGGPVGGYTF